A selection of T cell receptor beta chains follows, all from one sample in a study of CD8 T cells in ankylosing spondylitis. Each CDR3 protein gets one entry after TCRdb re-called the 5' RACE reads with MiXCR. Of around 280,000 distinct CDR3 sequences listed, around 18% are singletons. Sequenced: blood, either unsorted or a sorted T cell fraction (not recorded which). The receptors here all came from a male donor with ankylosing spondylitis or in good health (not recorded which). Each CDR3 is given with its conserved first and last residue. D genes are given only for firm matches. Clone size is given for some rows only: seen once, a few or many times, or a class if the clone is expanded.

V gene,J gene,clone size,D gene,CDR3 protein,CDR3 DNA
TRBV7-3,TRBJ2-1,-,-,CASSTGFSSYNEQFF,TGTGCCAGCAGTACCGGGTTTAGCTCCTACAATGAGCAGTTCTTC
TRBV29-1,TRBJ1-1,-,-,CSALRQGNTEAFF,TGCAGCGCCCTGAGGCAGGGGAACACTGAAGCTTTCTTT
TRBV24-1,TRBJ2-2,-,-,CATSDLMANTGELFF,TGTGCCACCAGTGATTTGATGGCAAACACCGGGGAGCTGTTTTTT
TRBV5-1,TRBJ1-1,-,-,CASSLTGWTEAFF,TGCGCCAGCAGCTTGACGGGGTGGACTGAAGCTTTCTTT
TRBV6-1,TRBJ2-3,many,TRBD2,CASSLGTSGVSDTQYF,TGTGCCAGCAGCCTCGGGACTAGCGGGGTCTCAGATACGCAGTATTTT
TRBV7-9,TRBJ2-1,few,TRBD1,CASSLVAGQGNEQFF,TGTGCCAGCAGCTTAGTGGCTGGACAGGGGAATGAGCAGTTCTTC
TRBV20-1,TRBJ1-3,many,-,CSAARDGSGNTIYF,TGCAGTGCTGCTCGGGACGGCTCTGGAAACACCATATATTTT
TRBV28,TRBJ1-1,few,TRBD1,CASSASGTGSVKAFF,TGTGCCAGCAGTGCATCCGGGACAGGATCCGTGAAAGCTTTCTTT
TRBV29-1,TRBJ2-3,few,-,CSAEGGTTDTQYF,TGCAGCGCTGAGGGGGGGACCACAGATACGCAGTATTTT
TRBV6-5,TRBJ2-2,-,-,CASSYSLGMAGELFF,TGTGCCAGCAGTTACTCTTTAGGAATGGCCGGGGAGCTGTTTTTT
TRBV20-1,TRBJ1-2,few,-,CSPRGDKGYYGYTF,TGCAGTCCCCGGGGGGACAAGGGCTACTATGGCTACACCTTC
TRBV6-1,TRBJ1-2,-,-,CASSTTTPTTNYGYTF,TGTGCCAGCAGTACAACCACGCCGACAACGAACTATGGCTACACCTTC
TRBV9,TRBJ2-2,-,TRBD2,CASSVAALLAGGNTGELFF,TGTGCCAGCAGCGTAGCTGCGTTGCTAGCGGGGGGGAACACCGGGGAGCTGTTTTTT
TRBV5-8,TRBJ2-5,many,-,CASSPLSGGQETQYF,TGTGCCAGCAGCCCACTATCCGGGGGCCAAGAGACCCAGTACTTC
TRBV20-1,TRBJ2-2,-,-,CSARKDSNTGELFF,TGCAGTGCTAGAAAGGACTCGAACACCGGGGAGCTGTTTTTT
TRBV5-4,TRBJ2-1,-,-,CASSWGNYNEQFF,TGTGCCAGCAGCTGGGGGAACTACAATGAGCAGTTCTTC
TRBV12-3/TRBV12-4,TRBJ1-1,-,-,CASSLRVNAEAFF,TGTGCCAGCAGTTTACGCGTGAACGCTGAAGCTTTCTTT
TRBV20-1,TRBJ2-2,many,TRBD2,CSATSGLAGVPFF,TGCAGTGCTACTTCGGGACTAGCGGGAGTTCCGTTTTTT
TRBV7-2,TRBJ1-1,-,-,CASSGGGHTEAFF,TGTGCCAGCAGCGGGGGGGGTCACACTGAAGCTTTCTTT
TRBV5-1,TRBJ2-5,many,-,CASSLLRSETQYF,TGCGCCAGCAGCTTGCTTAGGTCGGAGACCCAGTACTTC
TRBV12-3/TRBV12-4,TRBJ1-2,-,-,CASSTSPDYGYTF,TGTGCCAGCAGTACCAGCCCCGATTATGGCTACACCTTC
TRBV12-5,TRBJ2-2,few,-,CASQGTAWELFF,TGTGCTAGTCAAGGAACGGCCTGGGAGCTGTTTTTT
TRBV7-2,TRBJ1-1,-,-,CASSLAVGLSTEAFF,TGTGCCAGCAGCTTAGCCGTAGGGTTGAGCACTGAAGCTTTCTTT
TRBV30,TRBJ1-4,few,-,CAWGRNEKLFF,TGTGCCTGGGGACGGAATGAAAAACTGTTTTTT
TRBV5-1,TRBJ2-1,-,TRBD1,CASSLMTGTGHNEQFF,TGCGCCAGCAGCTTGATGACCGGGACAGGTCACAATGAGCAGTTCTTC
TRBV18,TRBJ1-1,-,-,CASSPRAGVDTEAFF,TGTGCCAGCTCGCCACGGGCAGGGGTGGACACTGAAGCTTTCTTT
TRBV20-1,TRBJ2-5,few,TRBD1,CSAPRGQGIQETQYF,TGCAGTGCTCCCCGGGGACAGGGGATCCAAGAGACCCAGTACTTC
TRBV4-1,TRBJ1-2,few,-,CASSTQGTYGYTF,TGCGCCAGCAGCACACAGGGAACCTATGGCTACACCTTC
TRBV5-5,TRBJ2-4,many,TRBD2,CASSWGLENIQYF,TGTGCCAGCAGCTGGGGACTAGAAAACATTCAGTACTTC
TRBV29-1,TRBJ2-3,-,TRBD2,CSPPPGGIADTQYF,TGCAGCCCCCCCCCGGGAGGGATAGCAGATACGCAGTATTTT
TRBV6-1,TRBJ2-2,-,TRBD1,CASRTSQGVNAGELFF,TGTGCCAGCAGAACATCACAGGGGGTTAACGCCGGGGAGCTGTTTTTT
TRBV7-2,TRBJ2-3,many,-,CASSSQPTTDTQYF,TGTGCCAGCAGCTCTCAACCAACTACAGATACGCAGTATTTT
TRBV3-1,TRBJ2-5,few,-,CASSQRLLETQYF,TGTGCCAGCAGCCAAAGACTCCTGGAGACCCAGTACTTC